These T cell receptor beta chains were read from a single sample in a study of T cell responses to AZD1222 COVID-19 vaccine. Measured with immunoSEQ multiplex PCR; TCRdb has only the in-frame clones, and not every one. The sample carries 80,000 to 90,000 clones, more than 70% recorded once. Sequencing was performed on peripheral blood, taken on day 0 of AZD1222 vaccination. Receptors were obtained from an adult in good health. Both conserved end residues are part of each CDR3. D genes are given only for firm matches. Part of the rows lack a size; the others show once, few, many or a class for expanded clones.

>-|-|TRBJ1-6|15|TRBV7-8
CASSLGQGYNSPLHF
TGTGCCAGCAGCTTAGGGCAGGGCTATAATTCACCCCTCCACTTT
>-|-|TRBJ2-7|12|TRBV6-5
CASSYSGGEQYF
TGTGCCAGCAGTTACTCTGGGGGCGAGCAGTACTTC
>-|-|TRBJ1-4|13|TRBV14
CASSVLPNEKLFF
TGTGCCAGCAGCGTCCTGCCGAATGAAAAACTGTTTTTT
>TRBD1|-|TRBJ2-4|18|TRBV10-2
CASSDPAQGARGKNIQYF
TGCGCCAGCAGTGATCCTGCCCAGGGGGCGCGAGGCAAAAACATTCAGTACTTC
>-|-|TRBJ2-7|13|TRBV6-6
CASSYGQSYEQYF
TGTGCCAGCAGTTACGGCCAGTCCTACGAGCAGTACTTC
>-|few|TRBJ2-2|14|TRBV19
CASRGAGRTGELFF
TGTGCCAGTAGGGGTGCGGGACGGACCGGGGAGCTGTTTTTT
>-|few|TRBJ1-5|15|TRBV6-4
CASRVDSNSNQPQHF
TGTGCCAGCAGGGTAGACTCAAATAGCAATCAGCCCCAGCATTTT
>-|-|TRBJ1-2|13|TRBV27
CASSLWTGYGYTF
TGTGCCAGCAGTTTATGGACCGGGTATGGCTACACCTTC
>TRBD2|-|TRBJ2-3|15|TRBV7-2
CASSRRGGSTDTQYF
TGTGCCAGCAGCCGCCGGGGGGGTAGCACAGATACGCAGTATTTT
>TRBD1|-|TRBJ1-2|15|TRBV18
CASSPHQGARDGYTF
TGTGCCAGCTCACCACACCAGGGGGCGCGCGATGGCTACACCTTC
>TRBD2|few|TRBJ2-2|14|TRBV29-1
CSVEPQRGTGELFF
TGCAGCGTTGAGCCCCAGCGGGGCACCGGGGAGCTGTTTTTT
>-|-|TRBJ2-6|17|TRBV5-4
CASSPAVYSSGANVLTF
TGTGCCAGCAGCCCGGCGGTTTATAGCTCTGGGGCCAACGTCCTGACTTTC
>-|-|TRBJ2-5|14|TRBV19
CASSIVGKQETQYF
TGTGCCAGTAGTATAGTAGGCAAACAAGAGACCCAGTACTTC
>TRBD1|once|TRBJ1-6|14|TRBV18
CASSQTGGRSPLHF
TGTGCCAGCTCACAGACAGGGGGAAGGTCACCCCTCCACTTT
>TRBD1|-|TRBJ2-2|15|TRBV5-4
CASSLGTANTGELFF
TGTGCCAGCAGCTTAGGGACAGCGAACACCGGGGAGCTGTTTTTT
>-|-|TRBJ1-5|15|TRBV30
CAWSHGQSSNQPQHF
TGTGCCTGGAGTCACGGACAGAGTAGCAATCAGCCCCAGCATTTT
>-|-|TRBJ1-5|14|TRBV5-1
CASREGTSNQPQHF
TGCGCCAGCAGAGAGGGAACGAGCAATCAGCCCCAGCATTTT
>-|-|TRBJ2-7|15|TRBV5-4
CASSLRSGWDYEQYF
TGTGCCAGCAGCTTGAGGTCAGGGTGGGACTACGAGCAGTACTTC
>TRBD1|-|TRBJ1-5|14|TRBV7-9
CASSLTGGSQPQHF
TGTGCCAGCAGCTTGACAGGGGGCAGTCAGCCCCAGCATTTT
>-|-|TRBJ2-3|16|TRBV18
CASSPDSRVGTDTQYF
TGTGCCAGCTCACCAGATAGCAGGGTGGGCACAGATACGCAGTATTTT
>TRBD2|-|TRBJ2-2|16|TRBV7-2
CASSPPGGANTGELFF
TGTGCCAGCAGCCCCCCGGGAGGGGCGAACACCGGGGAGCTGTTTTTT
>-|-|TRBJ2-5|14|TRBV5-4
CASSSQGGGETQYF
TGTGCCAGCAGCTCCCAGGGAGGAGGCGAGACCCAGTACTTC
>-|-|TRBJ1-1|12|TRBV30
CAWARDRTEAFF
TGTGCCTGGGCAAGGGACCGAACTGAAGCTTTCTTT
>-|-|TRBJ2-7|14|TRBV7-8
CASSLGLGGYEQYF
TGTGCCAGCAGCTTGGGGTTAGGGGGGTACGAGCAGTACTTC